This entry features one TCR beta chain sequence. These data come from a study of blood T cell repertoires in COVID-19. V gave up 5 bases and J gave up 8 bases, with 19 bases separating them. Germline V gene lookup returns CDR1 MNHEY and CDR2 SVGAGI. The CDR3 length is 15 residues. How the authors handled the data: Counts of nucleated cells, estimated from reference gene primer amplification, were obtained. Sequencing used immunoSEQ multiplex PCR; TCRdb keeps in-frame clones, though not all of them. D and trimming come from the DNA, and the V and J calls and clone size come from that table. Among around 70,000 clones listed, 79% were seen once.

This receptor was taken from a man aged 55 to 70 with active or convalescent COVID-19. What was sequenced was peripheral blood. The chain carries TRBV6-5 and TRBJ2-1, with a tentative D call TRBD2 (7 bases). CDR3 residues: CASSLKGGSGHEQFF. DNA for the CDR3: TGTGCCAGCAGTCTAAAGGGGGGTAGCGGGCATGAGCAGTTCTTC.